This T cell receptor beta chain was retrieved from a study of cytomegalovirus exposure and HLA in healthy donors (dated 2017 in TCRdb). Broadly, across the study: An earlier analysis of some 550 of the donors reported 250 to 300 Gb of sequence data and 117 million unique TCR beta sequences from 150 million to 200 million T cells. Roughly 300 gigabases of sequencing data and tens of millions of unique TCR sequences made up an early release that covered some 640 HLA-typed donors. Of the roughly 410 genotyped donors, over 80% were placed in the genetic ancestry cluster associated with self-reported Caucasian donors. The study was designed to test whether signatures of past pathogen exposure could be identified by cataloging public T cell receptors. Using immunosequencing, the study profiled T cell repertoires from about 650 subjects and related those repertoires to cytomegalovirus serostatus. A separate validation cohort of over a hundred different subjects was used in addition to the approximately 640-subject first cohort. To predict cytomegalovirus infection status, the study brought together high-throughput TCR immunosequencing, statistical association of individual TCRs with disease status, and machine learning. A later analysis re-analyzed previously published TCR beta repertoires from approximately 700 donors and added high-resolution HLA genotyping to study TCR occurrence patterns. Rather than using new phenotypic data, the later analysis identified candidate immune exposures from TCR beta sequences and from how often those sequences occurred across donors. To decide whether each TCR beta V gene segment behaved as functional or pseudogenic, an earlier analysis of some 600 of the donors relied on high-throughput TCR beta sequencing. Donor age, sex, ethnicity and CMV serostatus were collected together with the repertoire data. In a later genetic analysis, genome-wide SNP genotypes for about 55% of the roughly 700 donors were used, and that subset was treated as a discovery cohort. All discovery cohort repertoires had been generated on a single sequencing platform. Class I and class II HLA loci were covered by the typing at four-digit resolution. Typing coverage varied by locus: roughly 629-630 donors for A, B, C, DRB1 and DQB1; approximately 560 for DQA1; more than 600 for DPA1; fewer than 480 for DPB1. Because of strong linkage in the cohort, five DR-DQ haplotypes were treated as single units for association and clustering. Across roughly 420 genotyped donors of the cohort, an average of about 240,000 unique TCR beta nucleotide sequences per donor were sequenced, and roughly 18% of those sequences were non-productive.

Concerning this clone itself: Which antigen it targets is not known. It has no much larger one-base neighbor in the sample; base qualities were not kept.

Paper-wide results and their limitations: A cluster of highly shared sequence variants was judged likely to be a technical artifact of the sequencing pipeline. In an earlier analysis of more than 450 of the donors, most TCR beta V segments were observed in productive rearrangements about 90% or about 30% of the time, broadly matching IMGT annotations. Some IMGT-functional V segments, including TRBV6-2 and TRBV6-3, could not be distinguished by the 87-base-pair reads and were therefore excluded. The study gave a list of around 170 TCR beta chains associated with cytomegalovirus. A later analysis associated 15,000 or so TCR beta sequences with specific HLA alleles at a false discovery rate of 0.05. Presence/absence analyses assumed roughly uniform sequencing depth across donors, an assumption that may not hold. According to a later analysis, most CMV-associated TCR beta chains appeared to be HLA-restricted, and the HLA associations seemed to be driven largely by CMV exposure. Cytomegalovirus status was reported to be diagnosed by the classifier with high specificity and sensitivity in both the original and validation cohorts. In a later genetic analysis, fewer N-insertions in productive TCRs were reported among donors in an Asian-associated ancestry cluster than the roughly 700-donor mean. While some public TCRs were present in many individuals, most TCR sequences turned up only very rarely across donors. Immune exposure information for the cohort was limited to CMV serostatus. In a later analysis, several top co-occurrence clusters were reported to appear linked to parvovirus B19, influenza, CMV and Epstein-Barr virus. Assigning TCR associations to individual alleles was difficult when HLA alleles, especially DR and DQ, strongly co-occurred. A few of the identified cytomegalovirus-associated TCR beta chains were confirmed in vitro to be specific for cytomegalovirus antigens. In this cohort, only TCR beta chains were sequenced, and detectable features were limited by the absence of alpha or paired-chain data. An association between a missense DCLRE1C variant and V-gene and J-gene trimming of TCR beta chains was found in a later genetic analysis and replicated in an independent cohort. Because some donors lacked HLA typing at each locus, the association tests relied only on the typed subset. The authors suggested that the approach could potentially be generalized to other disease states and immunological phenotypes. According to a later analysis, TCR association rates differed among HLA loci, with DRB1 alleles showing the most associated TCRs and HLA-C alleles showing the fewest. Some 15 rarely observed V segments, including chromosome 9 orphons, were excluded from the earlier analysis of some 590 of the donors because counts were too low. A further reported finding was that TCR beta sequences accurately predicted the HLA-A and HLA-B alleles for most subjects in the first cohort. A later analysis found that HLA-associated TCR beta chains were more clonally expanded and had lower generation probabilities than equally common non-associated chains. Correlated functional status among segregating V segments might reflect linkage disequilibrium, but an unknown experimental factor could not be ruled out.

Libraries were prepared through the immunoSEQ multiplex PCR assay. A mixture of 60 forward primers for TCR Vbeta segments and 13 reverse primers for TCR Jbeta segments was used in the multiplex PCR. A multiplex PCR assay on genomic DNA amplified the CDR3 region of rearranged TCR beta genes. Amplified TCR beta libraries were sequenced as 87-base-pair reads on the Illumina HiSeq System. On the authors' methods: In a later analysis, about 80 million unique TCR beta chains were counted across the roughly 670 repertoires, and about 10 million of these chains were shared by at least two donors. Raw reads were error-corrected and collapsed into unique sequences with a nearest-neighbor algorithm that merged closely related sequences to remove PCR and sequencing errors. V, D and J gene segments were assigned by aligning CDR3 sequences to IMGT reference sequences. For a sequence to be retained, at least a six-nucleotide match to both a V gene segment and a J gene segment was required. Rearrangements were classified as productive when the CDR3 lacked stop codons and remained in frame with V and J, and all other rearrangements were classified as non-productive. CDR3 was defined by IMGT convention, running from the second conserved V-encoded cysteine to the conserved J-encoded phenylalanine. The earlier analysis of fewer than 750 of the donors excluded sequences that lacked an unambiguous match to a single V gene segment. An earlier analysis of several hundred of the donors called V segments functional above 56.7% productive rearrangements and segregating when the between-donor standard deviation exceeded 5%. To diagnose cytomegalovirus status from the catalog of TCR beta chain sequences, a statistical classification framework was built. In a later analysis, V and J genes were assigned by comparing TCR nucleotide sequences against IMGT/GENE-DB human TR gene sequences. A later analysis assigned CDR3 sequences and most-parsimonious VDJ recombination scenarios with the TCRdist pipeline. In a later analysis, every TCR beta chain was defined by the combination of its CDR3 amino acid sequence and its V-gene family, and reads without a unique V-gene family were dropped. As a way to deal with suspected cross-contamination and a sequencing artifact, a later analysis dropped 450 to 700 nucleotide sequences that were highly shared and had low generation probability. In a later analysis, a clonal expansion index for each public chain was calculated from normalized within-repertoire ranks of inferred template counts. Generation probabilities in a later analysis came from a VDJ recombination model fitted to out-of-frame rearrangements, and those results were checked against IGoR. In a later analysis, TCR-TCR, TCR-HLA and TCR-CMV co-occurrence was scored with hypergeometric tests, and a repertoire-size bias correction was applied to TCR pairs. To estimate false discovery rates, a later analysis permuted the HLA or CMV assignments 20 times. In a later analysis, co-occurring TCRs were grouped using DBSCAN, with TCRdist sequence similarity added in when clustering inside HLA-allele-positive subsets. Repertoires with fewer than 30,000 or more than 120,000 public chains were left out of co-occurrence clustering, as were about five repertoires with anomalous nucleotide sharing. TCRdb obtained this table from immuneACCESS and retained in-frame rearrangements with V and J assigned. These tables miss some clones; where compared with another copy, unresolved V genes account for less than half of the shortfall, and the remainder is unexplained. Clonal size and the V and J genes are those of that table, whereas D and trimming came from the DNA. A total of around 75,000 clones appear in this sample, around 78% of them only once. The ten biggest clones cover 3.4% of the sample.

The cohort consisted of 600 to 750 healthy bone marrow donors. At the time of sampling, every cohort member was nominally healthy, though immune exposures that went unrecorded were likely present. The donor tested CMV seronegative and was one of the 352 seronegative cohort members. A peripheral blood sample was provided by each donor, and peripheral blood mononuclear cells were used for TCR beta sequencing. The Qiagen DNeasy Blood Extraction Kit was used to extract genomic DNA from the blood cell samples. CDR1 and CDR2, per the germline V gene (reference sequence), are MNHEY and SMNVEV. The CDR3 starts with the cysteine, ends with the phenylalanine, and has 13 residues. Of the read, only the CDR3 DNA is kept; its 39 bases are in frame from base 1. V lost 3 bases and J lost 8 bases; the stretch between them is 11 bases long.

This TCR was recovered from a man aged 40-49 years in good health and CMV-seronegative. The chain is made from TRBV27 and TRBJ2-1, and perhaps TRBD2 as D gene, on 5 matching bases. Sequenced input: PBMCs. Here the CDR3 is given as CASSFRLAYEQFF. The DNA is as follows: TGTGCCAGCAGTTTTCGGCTAGCCTATGAGCAGTTCTTC.